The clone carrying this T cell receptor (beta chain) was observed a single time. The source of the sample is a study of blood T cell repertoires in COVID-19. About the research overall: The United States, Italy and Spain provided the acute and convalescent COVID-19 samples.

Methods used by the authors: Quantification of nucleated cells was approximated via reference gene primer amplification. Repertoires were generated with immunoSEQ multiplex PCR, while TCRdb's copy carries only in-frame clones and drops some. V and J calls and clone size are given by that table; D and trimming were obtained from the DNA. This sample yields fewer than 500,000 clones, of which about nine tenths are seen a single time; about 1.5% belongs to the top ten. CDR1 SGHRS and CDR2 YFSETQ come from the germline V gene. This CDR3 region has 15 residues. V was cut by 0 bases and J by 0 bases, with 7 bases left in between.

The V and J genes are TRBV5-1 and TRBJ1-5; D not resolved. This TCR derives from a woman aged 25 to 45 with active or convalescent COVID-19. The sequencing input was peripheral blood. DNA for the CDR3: TGCGCCAGCAGCTTGGGGACTTATAGCAATCAGCCCCAGCATTTT. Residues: CASSLGTYSNQPQHF.